The T cell receptor beta chain described here comes from a study of memory CD4+ T cells and cytomegalovirus serostatus. Study details: Donors were healthy Belgian adults, 10 or so CMV seropositive and some 24 seronegative.

This clone was seen a few times. Its target is unknown. Single viable CD3+CD4+CD8-CD45RO+ cells were sorted as the memory CD4+ T cells. Overall study findings and caveats: A US-trained random forest predicted CMV serostatus with median AUC around 0.9.

Per the original methods: Out-of-frame sequences were removed, leaving roughly 2,200,000 distinct TCRbeta sequences. The assay was immunoSEQ multiplex PCR, and TCRdb's table has in-frame clones only and misses some. The DNA was the basis for D and trimming; V, J and clone size are from that table. Here the sample spans some 41,000 clones, roughly 77% being singletons. The CDR3 covers 18 residues. V lost 3 bases to trimming and J lost 9 bases, with 27 bases between them. The germline CDR1 and CDR2 sequences are SGHTA and FQGNSA. The sequence was collected from an adult in good health and CMV-seronegative. The rearrangement links TRBV7-2 to TRBJ1-5, with D perhaps TRBD1 (5 bases). Sample: memory CD4+ T cells from blood. The CDR3 nucleotides read TGTGCCAGCAGCTTGAAGGGCGGCCGGACACCCTTGTACTTGCCCCAGCATTTT. This encodes CASSLKGGRTPLYLPQHF.